This T cell receptor beta chain was retrieved from a study of beta chain features in type 1 diabetes. Study-wide points: For type 1 diabetes patients, VDJ junctions showed fewer insertions and more deletions. The naive, central memory and Treg TCRB repertoires showed an apparent similarity that was greater among patients than among healthy donors.

Regarding this clone: The antigen is unknown.

This CDR3 spans 16 amino acids. Germline trimming cut 2 bases from V and 2 bases from J; bases unmatched to any gene: 4. Germline CDR1 reads LGHNA; CDR2 reads YSLEER. Sorting that relied on CD45RO/CCR7/CD25/CD127/CD95/CD27 yielded CD4+ naive, central memory, regulatory and stem cell-like memory cells. Isolated RNA was reverse transcribed in full, so expressed TCRB transcripts were sequenced. About 3.6 million reads was the average for naive, central memory and regulatory T cell samples. Here immunoSEQ multiplex PCR was the method, and the copy in TCRdb shows in-frame clones only, minus some. The sample lists hundreds of thousands of clones, approximately 10% occurring once.

The source of this sequence is a woman aged 18-29 years in good health. Sequencing was done on a sample of naive CD4+ T cells from blood. V usage is TRBV4-3 and J usage is TRBJ2-2; 8 bases are a match to TRBD1. CDR3 DNA: TGCGCCAGCAGCCAACGGACAGGGACCAACACCGGGGAGCTGTTTTTT. Protein: CASSQRTGTNTGELFF.